The T cell receptor beta chain described here comes from a study of regulatory T cells in long-lasting Graves disease. Study-wide results and limits: Persistent disease was associated with favored TRBV28 usage and with favored use of TRBJ1-2 and TRBJ2-5.

The V segment lost 4 bases and the J segment 4 bases; nucleotides outside the gene matches: 10. This CDR3 region has 16 residues. Germline V gene lookup returns CDR1 SGHRS and CDR2 YFSETQ. Sample time point: newly diagnosed GD, antithyroid drugs for less than 3 months. PBMCs provided the RNA from which the TCR library was made. American Thyroid Association guidelines served as the basis for diagnosing Graves' disease. The TCR beta library used iRepertoire HTBI primers with Arm-PCR amplification of CDR3. TCRdb passed the multiplex PCR reads through MiXCR, listing each CDR3 protein once. The data contain about 400,000 distinct CDR3 sequences, around 15% of them seen just once; the ten biggest clones take up around 21%. Remarks on this clonotype: What it binds is not known.

The same sample was also used in a study of T cells in Graves' hyperthyroidism and ophthalmopathy. That work states: The model anticipated ophthalmopathy a median approximately 6.5 months pre-onset.

Sequenced here: peripheral blood mononuclear cells (PBMCs), sampled at new diagnosis, from a patient treated with antithyroid drugs. The chain recombines TRBV5-1 with TRBJ1-2, with 10 positions matching TRBD1. This sequence was found in a woman younger than 30 with Graves disease. CDR3 residues: CASSDPGQGSTYGYTF. As DNA, the CDR3 is TGCGCCAGCAGCGATCCGGGACAGGGGTCGACCTATGGCTACACCTTC.